The 25 T cell receptor beta chains below come from one sample, sequenced in a study of low-dose radiotherapy and immunotherapy resistance in tumors. cDNA synthesis used a TRAV/TRBV-specific primer set for both chains. Amplification of TCRs used a constant-region primer and V-primer adapter for approximately 18 PCR cycles. TCRdb re-derived calls from the reads in MiXCR, one entry per CDR3 protein. The table shows roughly 76,000 distinct CDR3 sequences, with about 19% occurring only once. Time point noted: before trial treatment. The sequenced sample was PBMCs, obtained before treatment. Receptor source: a male donor with prostate cancer.

This clonotype has a count of ten or more. V usage is TRBV6-6 and J usage is TRBJ2-5; TRBD1 agrees at 7 bases. The CDR3 has 15 residues. Trimming took 1 base from V and 3 from J; bases not matched to a gene: 5. Germline V gives CDR1 MNHNY, CDR2 SVGAGI (reference sequence). CDR3 amino acids: CASSYFSGQKETQYF. CDR3 nucleotides: TGTGCCAGCAGTTACTTTTCGGGACAGAAAGAGACCCAGTACTTC.

This sequence joins TRBV28 and TRBJ2-3, with 8 bases identical to TRBD1. CDR1 MDHEN and CDR2 SYDVKM come from the germline V gene. V was clipped by 10 bases and J by 4 bases; unmatched bases: 16. CDR3 size: 16 residues. Here the CDR3 DNA reads TGTGCCACTAAGAGGGGCAGGGGGCTCCCCCCAGATACGCAGTATTTT. Translation gives CATKRGRGLPPDTQYF.

This clonotype was seen ten or more times. At one of its ends the junction is not consistent with the germline gene, which may arise from a read error. The CDR3 DNA reads TGTGCCAGCAGTCCCCCGGGGGGAGGGGTAAAGGTTTTT. It codes for CASSPPGGGVKVF. This chain links TRBV28 with TRBJ2-3; TRBD2 matches at 7 bases. The germline V gene has CDR1 MDHEN and CDR2 SYDVKM. The CDR3 runs 13 residues.

This clonotype was detected many times. This chain connects TRBV30 to TRBJ2-6; D gene unclear. The V and J ends lost 6 bases and 2 bases respectively, with 11 bases between them. Per the germline V gene, CDR1 is GTSNPN and CDR2 is SVGIG (reference sequence). The CDR3 loop spans 14 amino acids. CDR3 protein: CACRDRAGANVLTF. The DNA of the CDR3 is TGTGCCTGCCGTGACCGGGCTGGGGCCAACGTCCTGACTTTC.

The genes are TRBV5-1 and TRBJ2-3, with 10 bases identical to TRBD1. The CDR3 totals 14 residues. The trim removed 5 bases at V and 6 bases at J, leaving 6 bases unmatched. Germline V gene sequence: CDR1 SGHRS, CDR2 YFSETQ. The CDR3 here is CASRLTGGVDTQYF. The CDR3 DNA is TGCGCCAGCAGGCTGACAGGGGGCGTGGATACGCAGTATTTT.

Many counts were recorded for this clonotype. V is TRBV28 and J is TRBJ2-2; 9 nucleotides match TRBD2. V gave up 4 bases and J gave up 3 bases; unmatched junction bases: 3. This CDR3 comprises 15 residues. In germline, CDR1 is MDHEN, CDR2 SYDVKM. CDR3 residues: CASSSLAGDTGELFF. CDR3 DNA sequence: TGTGCCAGCAGTTCCTTAGCGGGAGACACCGGGGAGCTGTTTTTT.

This clonotype was seen many times. The chain is built from TRBV12-3 or TRBV12-4 and TRBJ2-1, with 9 bases aligning to TRBD2. The CDR3 spans 16 residues. V gave up 5 bases and J gave up 5 bases; unmatched junction bases: 10. The CDR3 DNA sequence: TGTGCCAGCAGTCCCCACAGAGCTAGCGGGAACAATGAGCAGTTCTTC. Translation: CASSPHRASGNNEQFF.

In this sample, this clonotype turned up many times. The V call is TRBV5-1, the J call TRBJ1-5; D not resolved. With 0 bases removed from V and 4 bases from J, the gap between germline ends came to 14 bases. The CDR3 is made up of 16 amino acids. Germline CDR1 is SGHRS and CDR2 is YFSETQ. CDR3 nucleotides: TGCGCCAGCAGCTTGGGACCCTCTAGTATGAATCAGCCCCAGCATTTT. Its protein is CASSLGPSSMNQPQHF.

The chain joins TRBV9 to TRBJ2-7; 7 bases map to TRBD2. The germline V gene has CDR1 SGDLS and CDR2 YYNGEE. The J segment lost 4 bases and the V segment lost 0 bases, leaving 13 bases of the junction unmatched. This CDR3 has 17 amino acids. The chain's CDR3 is CASSVATGSAGEYEQYF. Written as DNA, the CDR3 is TGTGCCAGCAGCGTAGCTACCGGTTCGGCGGGAGAGTACGAGCAGTACTTC. The full variable domain, its missing parts supplied by reference TRBV9 and TRBJ2-7, is DSGVTQTPKHLITATGQRVTLRCSPRSGDLSVYWYQQSLDQGLQFLIQYYNGEERAKGNILERFSAQQFPDLHSELNLSSLELGDSALYFCASSVATGSAGEYEQYFGPGTRLTVT.

This chain uses TRBV5-1 with TRBJ2-1; 9 bases fit TRBD2. The ends lost 6 bases at V and 0 bases at J; junction bases unmatched: 13. This CDR3 region has 18 residues. Germline V CDR1 and CDR2: SGHRS, YFSETQ. CDR3 sequence reads: CASTGTSRFKSSYNEQFF. The CDR3 DNA reads as TGCGCCAGCACCGGGACTAGCCGATTTAAGAGCTCCTACAATGAGCAGTTCTTC. The whole variable domain, filled in from reference TRBV5-1 and TRBJ2-1, reads KAGVTQTPRYLIKTRGQQVTLSCSPISGHRSVSWYQQTPGQGLQFLFEYFSETQRNKGNFPGRFSGRQFSNSRSEMNVSTLELGDSALYLCASTGTSRFKSSYNEQFFGPGTRLTVL.

This chain links TRBV10-3 with TRBJ2-1, with D perhaps being TRBD1 or TRBD2 (5 bases each). The CDR3 loop spans 14 amino acids. From germline, CDR1 is ENHRY and CDR2 SYGVKD. V was pared by 0 bases and J by 9 bases, with 12 bases between. DNA for the CDR3: TGTGCCATCAGTGAGTCCGGGGCGGCCATTGAGCAGTTCTTC. Amino acids: CAISESGAAIEQFF.

This clonotype was observed many times. The chain recombines TRBV3-1 with TRBJ2-1; D is unresolved. Trimming removed 4 bases at V and 4 bases at J, with 5 bases between. This CDR3 has 12 amino acids. Germline CDR1 LGHDT, CDR2 YNNKEL (reference sequence). For the CDR3, the DNA is TGTGCCAGCAGCCCCCGATACAATGAGCAGTTCTTC. Residues: CASSPRYNEQFF.

This chain uses TRBV7-9 with TRBJ2-1, with D tentatively TRBD1 or TRBD2 (5 bases each). Germline loops: CDR1 SEHNR, CDR2 FQNEAQ (reference sequence). V was cut by 6 bases and J by 10 bases, with 13 bases left in between. The CDR3 extends over 12 amino acids. The DNA of the CDR3 is TGTGCCAGCAGTTCCACCGGGGCCGAGCAGTTCTTC. Amino acids: CASSSTGAEQFF.

There are many counts of this clonotype. This CDR3 is CAWSVSRYNEQFF. In nucleotides, the CDR3 is TGTGCCTGGAGTGTTTCCAGATACAATGAGCAGTTCTTC. This chain uses TRBV30 with TRBJ2-1; D remains unclear. This CDR3 has 13 residues. Trimming pared 0 bases from V and 4 bases from J, leaving 7 bases between. CDR1 GTSNPN and CDR2 SVGIG come from the germline V gene (reference sequence).

This clonotype was observed at least ten times. The chain carries TRBV20-1 and TRBJ1-1; D is perhaps TRBD1 (5 bases). The CDR3 runs to 15 residues. CDR1 and CDR2 (germline): DFQATT, SNEGSKA (reference sequence). With 0 bases removed from V and 4 bases from J, the gap between germline ends came to 15 bases. CDR3 DNA: TGCAGTGCTAGAGATCGAGGGGCGTCCTCCACTGAAGCTTTCTTT. Its protein is CSARDRGASSTEAFF.

This clonotype showed up many times. This CDR3 reads CASSKLQGAAEAFF. The CDR3 bases are TGCGCCAGCAGTAAGTTGCAGGGGGCCGCTGAAGCTTTCTTT. This chain links TRBV5-1 with TRBJ1-1, with TRBD1 matching over 8 bases. This CDR3 has 14 amino acids. Germline CDR1 reads SGHRS; CDR2 reads YFSETQ. V lost 5 bases and J lost 6; bases outside the gene matches: 9. Looking up the rest from reference TRBV5-1 and TRBJ1-1 gives the full variable domain: KAGVTQTPRYLIKTRGQQVTLSCSPISGHRSVSWYQQTPGQGLQFLFEYFSETQRNKGNFPGRFSGRQFSNSRSEMNVSTLELGDSALYLCASSKLQGAAEAFFGQGTRLTVV.

This clonotype was detected ten times or more. This chain joins TRBV29-1 and TRBJ1-1; perhaps TRBD1 as D (5 bases). Germline V lookup: CDR1 SQVTM, CDR2 ANQGSEA. The CDR3 sequence is 12 residues long. Trimming left V 7 bases short and J 2 bases short, with 11 bases between. CDR3 DNA sequence: TGCAGCGGCCAAGGACAAAACACTGAAGCTTTCTTT. It is translated as CSGQGQNTEAFF.

About this clonotype itself: The junction and the germline gene differ at one end; a read error may be behind it. This chain uses TRBV6-2 or TRBV6-3 with TRBJ2-1, with 7 bases that match TRBD2. The CDR3 is made up of 15 amino acids. Germline V gives CDR1 MNHEY, CDR2 SVGEGT. In nucleotides, the CDR3 is TGTGCCAGCAGCTTAAGCGGGGTGGGGTTGAATGAGCAGTTTTTC. Translation: CASSLSGVGLNEQFF.

This clonotype has at least ten counts. The chain recombines TRBV20-1 with TRBJ2-5; 13 positions agree with TRBD2. Unmatched junction bases numbered 8, after V lost 5 bases and J lost 2 bases. This CDR3 has 16 residues. Germline V gene lookup returns CDR1 DFQATT and CDR2 SNEGSKA (reference sequence). CDR3: CSAGGLAGERQETQYF. CDR3 coding DNA: TGCAGTGCTGGAGGACTAGCGGGAGAACGACAAGAGACCCAGTACTTC.

This clonotype was seen many times. V and J are TRBV26 and TRBJ2-7; TRBD1, as called in the table, went unchecked against the DNA. TRBV26 is listed as a pseudogene. The CDR3 runs to 15 residues. The chain's CDR3 is CASSPTGTGSYEQYF. In nucleotides, the CDR3 is TGTGCCAGCAGCCCGACCGGGACAGGGTCCTACGAGCAGTACTTC.

This chain uses TRBV12-3 or TRBV12-4 with TRBJ2-1; D is perhaps TRBD2 (6 bases). Deletions cut 5 bases from V and 4 bases from J, with 15 bases between. This CDR3 has 15 amino acids. The CDR3 coding sequence is TGTGCCAGCAGTGTAGGGAGGCCCGAATACAATGAGCAGTTCTTC. Translating it yields CASSVGRPEYNEQFF.

This clonotype showed up many times. V and J are TRBV6-4 and TRBJ2-1, with D tentatively TRBD2 (6 bases). The CDR3 extends over 13 amino acids. Per germline, CDR1 MRHNA and CDR2 SNTAGT. V shed 6 bases and J shed 5 bases, with 11 bases lying between them. CDR3 region: CASSRDFDNEQFF. The CDR3 DNA is TGTGCCAGCAGCCGGGACTTTGACAATGAGCAGTTCTTC.

The table lists this clonotype with many counts. The CDR3 DNA follows: TGTGCCAGCAGCTTAGAACCGGCCTACTCCTACGAGCAGTACTTC. It codes for CASSLEPAYSYEQYF. The genes are TRBV11-2 and TRBJ2-7; D is unclear. This CDR3 region has 15 residues. CDR1 and CDR2 (germline): SGHAT, FQNNGV. V was clipped by 0 bases and J by 0 bases, with 9 bases between them.

This clonotype was recorded at least ten times. The rearrangement links TRBV2 to TRBJ2-3; possible D gene TRBD2, 5 bases. Germline V CDR1 and CDR2: SNHLY, FYNNEI. With 2 bases removed from V and 0 bases from J, the gap between germline ends came to 18 bases. This CDR3 is 18 amino acids long. This CDR3 is CASSEFQASGWSTDTQYF. The CDR3 DNA reads as TGTGCCAGCAGTGAATTCCAGGCGAGCGGCTGGAGCACAGATACGCAGTATTTT.

This clonotype was seen ten or more times. The chain uses TRBV18 and TRBJ2-1; D is unresolved. The CDR3 consists of 15 residues. Per the germline V gene, CDR1 is KGHSH and CDR2 is LQKENI. V lost 6 bases, J lost 0 bases, and 12 bases lay in between. Here the CDR3 reads CASSPPEISYNEQFF. The CDR3 region has the DNA TGTGCCAGCTCCCCCCCGGAAATCTCCTACAATGAGCAGTTCTTC.